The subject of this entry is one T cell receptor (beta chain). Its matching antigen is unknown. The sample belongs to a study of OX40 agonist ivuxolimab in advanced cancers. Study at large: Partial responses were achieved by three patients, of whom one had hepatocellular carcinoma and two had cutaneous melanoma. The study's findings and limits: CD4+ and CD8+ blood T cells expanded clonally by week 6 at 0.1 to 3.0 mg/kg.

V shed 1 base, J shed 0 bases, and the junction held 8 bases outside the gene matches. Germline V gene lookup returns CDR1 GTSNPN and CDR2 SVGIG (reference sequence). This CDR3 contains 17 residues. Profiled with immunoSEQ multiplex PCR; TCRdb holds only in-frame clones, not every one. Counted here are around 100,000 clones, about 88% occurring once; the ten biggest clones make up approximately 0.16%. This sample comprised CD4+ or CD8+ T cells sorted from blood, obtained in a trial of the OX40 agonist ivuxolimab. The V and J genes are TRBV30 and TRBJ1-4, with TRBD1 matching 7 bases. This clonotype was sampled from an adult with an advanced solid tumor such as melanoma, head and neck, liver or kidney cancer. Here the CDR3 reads CAWSAGGPVATNEKLFF. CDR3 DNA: TGTGCCTGGAGTGCAGGGGGTCCCGTTGCAACTAATGAAAAACTGTTTTTT.